These 16 T cell receptor beta chains originate from one sample sequenced in a study of early T cells in non-severe SARS-CoV-2 infection. MiXCR was run by TCRdb on the 5' RACE reads, yielding one entry per CDR3 protein. This sample has around 77,000 distinct CDR3 sequences, with around 10% found just once. The material was whole blood, obtained at baseline. The receptors were gathered from an adult who was a healthcare worker with PCR-confirmed SARS-CoV-2 infection or an uninfected control (not recorded which).

The chain recombines TRBV9 with TRBJ2-7; 7 bases line up with TRBD2. Germline lookup yields CDR1 SGDLS and CDR2 YYNGEE. This CDR3 has 15 residues. V was clipped by 3 bases and J by 3 bases; unmatched bases: 9. The CDR3 reads CASSALTGEGYEQYF. The CDR3 DNA sequence: TGTGCCAGCAGCGCCCTCACCGGGGAGGGCTACGAGCAGTACTTC.

V usage is TRBV6-5 and J usage is TRBJ1-2; D is unresolved. The germline V gene encodes CDR1 MNHEY and CDR2 SVGAGI. V lost 4 bases and J 8 bases, leaving 8 bases between the germline ends. This CDR3 has 11 amino acids. The CDR3 loop reads CASSSSLGYTF. CDR3 bases: TGTGCCAGCAGTTCCTCATTAGGCTACACCTTC.

The CDR3 DNA sequence: TGTGCCATCAGTGAGGCAGCCACCTACGAGCAGTACTTC. Protein product: CAISEAATYEQYF. The J gene is TRBJ2-7, the V gene TRBV10-3; D unclear. CDR3 length: 13 amino acids. Trimming pared 2 bases from V and 2 bases from J, leaving 7 bases between. The germline V gene encodes CDR1 ENHRY and CDR2 SYGVKD.

The V and J genes are TRBV10-3 and TRBJ2-7, with D perhaps TRBD2 (6 bases). Trimming pared 7 bases from V and 5 bases from J, leaving 15 bases between. The CDR3 has 13 amino acids. Germline V CDR1 and CDR2: ENHRY, SYGVKD. CDR3 DNA sequence: TGTGCCATCAACGAGGACTATGGGGACGAGCAGTACTTC. This gives the protein CAINEDYGDEQYF.

The V call is TRBV5-1, the J call TRBJ2-7; weak D call: TRBD2 (6 bases). Germline CDR1 is SGHRS and CDR2 is YFSETQ. CDR3 length: 15 amino acids. The V and J ends lost 4 bases and 6 bases respectively, with 20 bases between them. The CDR3 loop reads CASSPPRQGGGEQYF. The DNA of the CDR3 is TGCGCCAGCAGCCCCCCTAGGCAGGGAGGAGGCGAGCAGTACTTC.

V is TRBV5-1 and J is TRBJ2-3; the match to TRBD2 covers 8 bases. After removal of 4 bases from V and 1 base from J, the junction contained 8 bases not matched to a gene. This CDR3 comprises 16 residues. CDR1 is SGHRS, CDR2 YFSETQ, per germline. The CDR3 DNA reads as TGCGCCAGCAGCGCCCAAACGACTAGCGGCACAGATACGCAGTATTTT. It specifies CASSAQTTSGTDTQYF.

This chain uses TRBV19 with TRBJ2-4; TRBD1 matches 9 bases. Germline assignment: CDR1 LNHDA and CDR2 SQIVND (reference sequence). Trimming took 5 bases from V and 8 from J; bases not matched to a gene: 16. This CDR3 contains 17 residues. This chain's CDR3 is CASSFRTGEGKGDIQYF. CDR3 bases: TGTGCCAGTAGTTTTCGGACAGGGGAGGGCAAAGGAGACATTCAGTACTTC. Together with reference TRBV19 and TRBJ2-4, the CDR3 gives the full variable domain: DGGITQSPKYLFRKEGQNVTLSCEQNLNHDAMYWYRQDPGQGLRLIYYSQIVNDFQKGDIAEGYSVSREKKESFPLTVTSAQKNPTAFYLCASSFRTGEGKGDIQYFGAGTRLSVL.

DNA for the CDR3: TGTGCCAGCAGCTTAGATGGGGCGAAGAGTGTCAATGAGCAGTTCTTC. Amino acid sequence: CASSLDGAKSVNEQFF. The chain recombines TRBV11-3 with TRBJ2-1; TRBD1 is a possible D gene (5 bases). Trimming removed 0 bases at V and 6 bases at J, with 15 bases between. CDR3 length: 16 amino acids. The germline V gene has CDR1 SGHNT and CDR2 YENEEA.

This clonotype was observed a few times. The genes are TRBV5-1 and TRBJ1-2; D is possibly TRBD1 (5 bases). V was cut by 4 bases and J by 4 bases, with 11 bases left in between. The CDR3 has 13 residues. Germline values: CDR1 SGHRS, CDR2 YFSETQ. CDR3 nucleotides: TGCGCCAGCAGCCCGGCCGACAGCTATGGCTACACCTTC. As protein: CASSPADSYGYTF.

The chain employs TRBV7-9 and TRBJ1-5; the D gene is possibly TRBD1 (6 bases). Trimming left V 4 bases short and J 0 bases short, with 13 bases between. This CDR3 is built from 16 residues. The germline CDR1 and CDR2 sequences are SEHNR and FQNEAQ (reference sequence). DNA of the CDR3: TGTGCCAGCAGCTCGTCGACAGGCTTTAGCAATCAGCCCCAGCATTTT. Its translation: CASSSSTGFSNQPQHF.

This clonotype was counted many times. CDR3 sequence: CASSHLTSGGSYEQYF. The DNA for the CDR3 is TGCGCCAGCAGCCACCTCACTAGCGGGGGATCCTACGAGCAGTACTTC. The gene calls are TRBV4-3 and TRBJ2-7; TRBD2 matches at 11 bases. The CDR3 extends over 16 amino acids. Per the germline V gene, CDR1 is LGHNA and CDR2 is YSLEER. After removal of 3 bases from V and 1 base from J, the junction contained 5 bases not matched to a gene.

This clonotype was picked up a small number of times. V gene TRBV10-3 combines with J gene TRBJ2-7; D is uncertain. The CDR3 runs to 14 residues. In germline, CDR1 is ENHRY, CDR2 SYGVKD. V lost 3 bases, J lost 1 base, and 10 bases lay in between. DNA of the CDR3: TGTGCCATCAGTGATTACCGAACTTCCTACGAGCAGTACTTC. Translated, it gives CAISDYRTSYEQYF.

The chain combines TRBV7-3 with TRBJ2-3, with a tentative D call TRBD2 (5 bases). The germline V and J ends were trimmed by 10 bases and 2 bases, with 13 bases remaining between them. This CDR3 contains 13 residues. Germline CDR1 is SGHTA and CDR2 is FQGTGA. Here the CDR3 reads CATSQRPTDTQYF. The CDR3 nucleotides are TGTGCCACCTCACAGCGGCCCACAGATACGCAGTATTTT. The variable domain in full, completed from reference TRBV7-3 and TRBJ2-3, reads GAGVSQTPSNKVTEKGKYVELRCDPISGHTALYWYRQSLGQGPEFLIYFQGTGAADDSGLPNDRFFAVRPEGSVSTLKIQRTERGDSAVYLCATSQRPTDTQYFGPGTRLTVL.

In this sample, this clonotype turned up once. V usage is TRBV24-1 and J usage is TRBJ1-2; TRBD1 matches at 8 bases. The CDR3 spans 16 residues. V was clipped by 7 bases and J by 6 bases; unmatched bases: 15. Germline V gene data show CDR1 as KGHDR and CDR2 as SFDVKD. CDR3 in DNA: TGTGCCACCAGGACCCCCCGGGACAGGCTCCCGAATGGCTACACCTTC. This sequence encodes CATRTPRDRLPNGYTF.

The chain employs TRBV7-2 and TRBJ2-7; D remains unclear. The CDR3 is made up of 16 amino acids. Trimming pared 2 bases from V and 0 bases from J, leaving 14 bases between. From germline, CDR1 is SGHTA and CDR2 FQGNSA. CDR3 region: CASSLKGRWVSYEQYF. The CDR3 nucleotides read TGTGCCAGCAGCTTAAAGGGCAGGTGGGTCTCCTACGAGCAGTACTTC.

This clonotype was counted between two and nine times. CDR3 sequence reads: CASSAEGANEQFF. CDR3 DNA: TGTGCCAGCTCCGCGGAGGGCGCAAATGAGCAGTTCTTC. The chain is built from TRBV6-2 or TRBV6-3 and TRBJ2-1; D is perhaps TRBD2 (6 bases). The CDR3 extends over 13 amino acids. Germline V gene lookup returns CDR1 MNHEY and CDR2 SVGEGT. V lost 8 bases to trimming and J lost 7 bases, with 15 bases between them.